The 3 T cell receptor beta chains reported below all come from one sample, sequenced in a study of T cell changes during pregnancy in multiple sclerosis. Sequenced by immunoSEQ multiplex PCR; TCRdb stores in-frame clones only, minus some. The sample holds some 40,000 clones; around 87% are singletons and the top ten take approximately 0.5%. This sample comprised CD4+ T cells from peripheral blood mononuclear cells, obtained in the second trimester of pregnancy. Every receptor here comes from a female donor with multiple sclerosis, enrolled in a pregnancy study.

The chain couples TRBV25-1 to TRBJ1-2, with a tentative D call TRBD1 (6 bases). The CDR3 length is 13 residues. Trimming removed 7 bases at V and 2 bases at J, with 11 bases between. From germline, CDR1 is MGHDK and CDR2 SYGVNS. The chain's CDR3 is CASTRGGNYGYTF. The CDR3, as DNA: TGTGCCAGCACGAGGGGGGGGAACTATGGCTACACCTTC.

The genes are TRBV19 and TRBJ1-4; 9 nucleotides line up with TRBD1. This CDR3 has 16 amino acids. Germline V gives CDR1 LNHDA, CDR2 SQIVND (reference sequence). The V gene end was trimmed by 1 base and the J gene end by 8 bases; junction bases not matched to a gene: 8. The CDR3 here is CASSIGTGGAGEKLFF. The CDR3 nucleotides are TGTGCCAGTAGTATAGGAACAGGGGGCGCAGGGGAAAAACTGTTTTTT.

The V and J genes are TRBV15 and TRBJ1-2; D is unresolved. Germline V CDR1 and CDR2: LNHNV, YYDKDF (reference sequence). CDR3 size: 14 residues. Trimming left V 0 bases short and J 7 bases short, with 12 bases between. CDR3 residues: CATSRDLEGGGYTF. The CDR3 bases are TGTGCCACCAGCAGAGATCTTGAGGGCGGTGGCTACACCTTC.